The next 2 T cell receptor beta chains were all read from a single sample in a study of T-cell reconstitution after alpha-beta-depleted transplantation in children. Unique molecular identifiers were used to barcode this TCRbeta library. TCRdb used MiXCR to reprocess the PCR reads, holding one entry per CDR3 protein. The table lists about 1,000,000 distinct CDR3 sequences, about 30% of them singletons. The source was PBMCs, mostly from graft donor cells, collected 360 days after TCRalphabeta/CD19-depleted stem cell transplant. All receptors derive from a boy in the first two years of life who had a stem cell transplant for SCID, so the T cells may come from the graft donor.

V gene TRBV20-1 combines with J gene TRBJ2-7; D gene ambiguous. Germline loops: CDR1 DFQATT, CDR2 SNEGSKA (reference sequence). The CDR3 runs to 16 residues. V lost 1 base and J lost 2, with 18 bases in between. CDR3 loop: CSARVIEAVTPYEQYF. The CDR3 DNA reads TGCAGTGCTAGAGTAATTGAGGCGGTTACCCCCTACGAGCAGTACTTC.

The chain couples TRBV15 to TRBJ2-5; D gene uncertain. V was pared by 0 bases and J by 5 bases, with 7 bases between. The V gene's germline CDR1 is LNHNV and CDR2 YYDKDF (reference sequence). This CDR3 is built from 13 residues. The CDR3 sequence: CATSRDRWETQYF. The DNA for the CDR3 is TGTGCCACCAGCAGAGATAGGTGGGAGACCCAGTACTTC. Full variable domain (rest looked up from reference TRBV15 and TRBJ2-5): DAMVIQNPRYQVTQFGKPVTLSCSQTLNHNVMYWYQQKSSQAPKLLFHYYDKDFNNEADTPDNFQSRRPNTSFCFLDIRSPGLGDTAMYLCATSRDRWETQYFGPGTRLLVL.